Below are 27 T cell receptor beta chains sequenced from a single sample in a study of CD8 T cells in Susac syndrome. Random hexamers were used to reverse transcribe an amount of roughly 0.5 to 1 ug RNA. TCRdb re-analysed the immunoSEQ multiplex PCR reads in MiXCR, keeping a single row per CDR3 protein. The sample records fewer than 100,000 distinct CDR3 sequences, roughly 90% being singletons. Sequenced sample: CD8+ T cells from PBMCs. Every receptor here comes from a human donor with multiple sclerosis.

The rearrangement uses TRBV27 and TRBJ2-3; possibly TRBD1 for D (6 bases). Trimming pared 7 bases from V and 6 bases from J, leaving 8 bases between. CDR1 and CDR2 from the germline V gene are MNHEY and SMNVEV (reference sequence). This CDR3 is built from 11 residues. CDR3 sequence (DNA): TGTGCCAGCACCCAGGGGGATACGCAGTATTTT. It codes for CASTQGDTQYF.

V and J are TRBV20-1 and TRBJ2-3, with 7 bases identical to TRBD2. CDR1 DFQATT and CDR2 SNEGSKA come from the germline V gene (reference sequence). V shed 0 bases and J 2 bases; nucleotides not matched to a gene: 5. The CDR3 length is 15 residues. The CDR3 coding sequence is TGCAGTGCTAGAGATCTGGAGCGGGACACAGATACGCAGTATTTT. Encoded protein: CSARDLERDTDTQYF.

The DNA of the CDR3 is TGTGCCAGCAGCCCAGGACTAGGGGCCTACGAGCAGTACTTC. As protein: CASSPGLGAYEQYF. V and J are TRBV9 and TRBJ2-7; 7 positions match TRBD2. The germline gives CDR1 SGDLS, CDR2 YYNGEE. V was pared by 4 bases and J by 2 bases, with 6 bases of the junction left unmatched. The CDR3 consists of 14 residues.

This clonotype appeared a few times. V gene TRBV13 combines with J gene TRBJ2-1; 12 bases agree with TRBD2. The V and J ends lost 5 bases and 8 bases, in that order; junction bases with no gene match: 13. CDR3 length equals 17 residues. CDR1 and CDR2 (germline): PRHDT, FYEKMQ (reference sequence). For the CDR3, the DNA is TGTGCCAGCAGCCCCCGCGGCGGACTAGCGGGGAGTCATGAGCAGTTCTTC. This sequence encodes CASSPRGGLAGSHEQFF.

This clonotype was seen a single time. The chain has TRBV19 and TRBJ2-1; 7 nucleotides agree with TRBD2. The ends lost 1 base at V and 5 bases at J; junction bases unmatched: 5. This CDR3 has 15 residues. Per germline, CDR1 LNHDA and CDR2 SQIVND (reference sequence). The CDR3 DNA follows: TGTGCCAGTAGTATAGGGACTAGAGCTAACAATGAGCAGTTCTTC. The encoded protein is CASSIGTRANNEQFF.

V gene TRBV11-2 combines with J gene TRBJ1-5; no clear D gene. The V gene lost 0 bases and the J gene lost 1 base, with 7 bases spanning the gap. The V gene's germline CDR1 is SGHAT and CDR2 FQNNGV. The CDR3 is 15 amino acids. As DNA, the CDR3 is TGTGCCAGCAGCTTAGATTTAGGGAGCAATCAGCCCCAGCATTTT. Encoded protein: CASSLDLGSNQPQHF.

The V and J genes are TRBV4-3 and TRBJ2-3, with D tentatively TRBD1 (5 bases). Germline values: CDR1 LGHNA, CDR2 YSLEER. Trimming removed 0 bases from V and 2 bases from J, with 12 bases in between. The CDR3 spans 16 residues. The CDR3 DNA reads as TGCGCCAGCAGCCAAGAGGGGAAGGGGTACACAGATACGCAGTATTTT. Protein product: CASSQEGKGYTDTQYF.

This chain joins TRBV11-2 and TRBJ2-7, with a tentative D call TRBD2 (6 bases). Germline values: CDR1 SGHAT, CDR2 FQNNGV. This CDR3 has 14 residues. The V end lost 1 base, the J end lost 4 bases, and 11 bases lay between the germline ends. The CDR3 sequence: CASSLAGAVYEQYF. CDR3 coding DNA: TGTGCCAGCAGCTTAGCGGGAGCTGTGTACGAGCAGTACTTC.

This clonotype was recorded only once. The chain couples TRBV27 to TRBJ1-1; D gene ambiguous. The V end lost 6 bases, the J end lost 1 base, and 15 bases lay between the germline ends. The CDR3 consists of 15 residues. Germline assignment: CDR1 MNHEY and CDR2 SMNVEV (reference sequence). DNA for the CDR3: TGTGCCAGCAGCCCTCTATTACATGGGAACACTGAAGCTTTCTTT. Amino acids: CASSPLLHGNTEAFF.

This rearrangement joins TRBV30 to TRBJ2-6, with TRBD1 as a possible D gene (5 bases). Looked up from germline, CDR1 is GTSNPN and CDR2 is SVGIG (reference sequence). The ends were cut back, 5 bases at V and 2 bases at J, with 10 bases in the middle. CDR3 length equals 14 residues. The CDR3 region has the DNA TGTGCCTGGCGAAGGGGTGCTGGGGCCAACGTCCTGACTTTC. The encoded protein is CAWRRGAGANVLTF.

The chain employs TRBV27 and TRBJ2-6; D is ambiguous. Deletions cut 6 bases from V and 4 bases from J, with 4 bases between. In germline, CDR1 is MNHEY, CDR2 SMNVEV (reference sequence). The CDR3 has 12 amino acids. The CDR3 here is CASRGGANVLTF. For the CDR3, the DNA is TGTGCCAGCAGGGGGGGGGCCAACGTCCTGACTTTC.

V and J are TRBV27 and TRBJ1-3; D perhaps matches TRBD1 (5 bases). V was shortened by 5 bases and J by 4 bases, with 9 bases between the two germline ends. Germline V gene data show CDR1 as MNHEY and CDR2 as SMNVEV (reference sequence). CDR3 length equals 13 residues. The CDR3 loop is CASSQGSGNTIYF. CDR3 sequence (DNA): TGTGCCAGCAGTCAGGGATCCGGAAACACCATATATTTT.

The chain carries TRBV7-2 and TRBJ1-1; D not resolved. The CDR3 sequence is 13 residues long. CDR1 is SGHTA and CDR2 is FQGNSA in the germline V gene. V was clipped by 4 bases and J by 3 bases, with 9 bases between them. The CDR3 spells CASSSSLDTEAFF. The CDR3 DNA reads TGTGCCAGCAGCTCCTCGCTAGACACTGAAGCTTTCTTT.

The rearrangement links TRBV5-1 to TRBJ2-1, with 9 bases that match TRBD1. With V trimmed by 1 base and J by 8 bases, 16 bases remained unmatched. Per germline, CDR1 SGHRS and CDR2 YFSETQ. The CDR3 spans 18 residues. The DNA of the CDR3 is TGCGCCAGCAGCTTGCCGGGACAGGGAAGACTAGCAGGGCATGAGCAGTTCTTC. This encodes CASSLPGQGRLAGHEQFF.

This chain connects TRBV6-2 or TRBV6-3 to TRBJ2-5; D assignment may be TRBD1 or TRBD2 (5 bases each). CDR1 is MNHEY and CDR2 is SVGEGT in the germline V gene. Trimming stripped 4 bases from V and 5 bases from J, with 20 bases between. This CDR3 has 16 residues. The CDR3 spells CASSSATVQRGETQYF. The CDR3 region has the DNA TGTGCCAGCAGTTCTGCGACAGTACAGAGAGGGGAGACCCAGTACTTC.

The chain carries TRBV4-3 and TRBJ2-3, with D tentatively TRBD2 (6 bases). Per the germline V gene, CDR1 is LGHNA and CDR2 is YSLEER. Trimming left V 0 bases short and J 0 bases short, with 19 bases between. The CDR3 is 19 amino acids. The CDR3 region has the DNA TGCGCCAGCAGCCAAGAGCGGGGAAAGGGATTCTATAGCACAGATACGCAGTATTTT. As protein: CASSQERGKGFYSTDTQYF.

This clonotype was observed a single time. V and J are TRBV11-2 and TRBJ2-5, with TRBD2 identical over 8 bases. J gave up 5 bases and V 5 bases, and 7 bases lay outside the gene matches. There are 14 residues in the CDR3. Per germline, CDR1 SGHAT and CDR2 FQNNGV. The DNA for the CDR3 is TGTGCCAGCAGCCCGAGCGGGGGCTGGGAGACCCAGTACTTC. Its protein is CASSPSGGWETQYF.

The chain carries TRBV6-1 and TRBJ1-2, with D possibly TRBD1 on 5 matching bases. Per germline, CDR1 MNHNS and CDR2 SASEGT. V lost 3 bases and J 6 bases, leaving 14 bases between the germline ends. The CDR3 loop spans 14 amino acids. The chain's CDR3 is CASSDNWGLDGYTF. For the CDR3, the DNA is TGTGCCAGCAGTGACAACTGGGGCTTGGATGGCTACACCTTC.

V is TRBV3-1 and J is TRBJ2-5, with D possibly being TRBD1 (5 bases). The CDR3 is 18 residues long. V lost 3 bases to trimming and J lost 4 bases, with 24 bases between them. CDR1 and CDR2 (germline): LGHDT, YNNKEL (reference sequence). CDR3 residues: CASSHSGHLIRERETQYF. The CDR3 DNA sequence: TGTGCCAGCAGCCATTCGGGTCACTTAATCAGGGAACGAGAGACCCAGTACTTC.

The chain has TRBV4-1 and TRBJ2-7; perhaps TRBD1 as D (5 bases). The CDR3 runs to 16 residues. Germline V gene sequence: CDR1 MGHRA, CDR2 YSYEKL. Trimming removed 0 bases at V and 1 base at J, with 13 bases between. The CDR3 coding sequence is TGCGCCAGCAGCCAAGACACGGACACAACGTCCTACGAGCAGTACTTC. As protein: CASSQDTDTTSYEQYF.

The genes are TRBV3-1 and TRBJ2-2; no definite D call. There are 13 residues in the CDR3. Looked up from germline, CDR1 is LGHDT and CDR2 is YNNKEL (reference sequence). V was cut by 0 bases and J by 5 bases, with 4 bases left in between. This CDR3 reads CASSQEDTGELFF. The CDR3 nucleotides are TGTGCCAGCAGCCAAGAGGATACCGGGGAGCTGTTTTTT.

This clonotype was seen just once. The genes are TRBV27 and TRBJ2-7; D uncertain. The CDR3 covers 16 residues. V shed 5 bases and J shed 1 base, with 18 bases lying between them. Germline V CDR1 and CDR2: MNHEY, SMNVEV (reference sequence). The CDR3 spells CASSLPLLGPSYEQYF. The DNA for the CDR3 is TGTGCCAGCAGTCTCCCCCTTCTCGGGCCTTCCTACGAGCAGTACTTC.

This chain links TRBV27 with TRBJ2-3, with 7 bases that match TRBD1. CDR3 length: 14 residues. The trim removed 3 bases at V and 0 bases at J, leaving 0 bases unmatched. Germline V gene lookup returns CDR1 MNHEY and CDR2 SMNVEV (reference sequence). The CDR3 nucleotides read TGTGCCAGCAGTTTGACAGGGAGCACAGATACGCAGTATTTT. Protein sequence: CASSLTGSTDTQYF.

A few counts support this clonotype. The genes are TRBV19 and TRBJ2-7, with 10 bases fitting TRBD1. The CDR3 contains 15 residues. CDR1 and CDR2 (germline): LNHDA, SQIVND (reference sequence). Trimming took 6 bases from V and 6 from J; bases not matched to a gene: 11. The CDR3 protein is CASSPGTGVWREQYF. CDR3 DNA sequence: TGTGCCAGTAGCCCTGGGACAGGGGTATGGCGCGAGCAGTACTTC.

This chain uses TRBV21-1 with TRBJ1-6. TRBV21-1 is classified as a pseudogene. The CDR3 has 16 residues. CDR3 coding DNA: TGTGCCAGCAGCGGGGTCAGAAGCTCCTATAATTCACCCCTCCATTTT. Its protein is CASSGVRSSYNSPLHF.

The chain employs TRBV5-1 and TRBJ2-3; D is unclear. Germline CDR1 reads SGHRS; CDR2 reads YFSETQ. The V end lost 4 bases, the J end lost 0 bases, and 12 bases lay between the germline ends. The CDR3 consists of 15 residues. The DNA of the CDR3 is TGCGCCAGCAGCCCGAAGAGACCTAGCACAGATACGCAGTATTTT. Translated: CASSPKRPSTDTQYF.

V usage is TRBV18 and J usage is TRBJ2-3; perhaps D is TRBD1 or TRBD2 (6 bases each). Trimming took 3 bases from V and 0 from J, leaving 13 bases between them. The CDR3 totals 16 residues. From germline, CDR1 is KGHSH and CDR2 LQKENI. The CDR3 nucleotides are TGTGCCAGCTCACCTTCGGGGGCGTTCAGCACAGATACGCAGTATTTT. This gives the protein CASSPSGAFSTDTQYF.